These 31 T cell receptor beta chains originate from one sample sequenced in a study of blood T cell repertoires in COVID-19. Measured with immunoSEQ multiplex PCR; TCRdb has only the in-frame clones, and not every one. The table has over 55,000 clones, 82% seen once. Material: peripheral blood. These receptors were obtained from a woman in her fifties or sixties with acute or convalescent COVID-19.

This clone was observed a single time. Here the CDR3 DNA reads TGCGCCAGCAGCCAAGATCACTCGGTGGGGCACACTGAAGCTTTCTTT. This sequence encodes CASSQDHSVGHTEAFF. The chain is built from TRBV4-3 and TRBJ1-1, with TRBD1 as a possible D gene (5 bases). The germline CDR1 and CDR2 sequences are LGHNA and YSLEER. The CDR3 totals 16 residues. Trimming pared 0 bases from V and 3 bases from J, leaving 14 bases between.

The rearrangement links TRBV4-2 to TRBJ2-3, with unresolved D. The CDR3 runs 17 residues. Germline values: CDR1 LGHNA, CDR2 YNFKEQ. The V and J ends lost 0 bases and 3 bases respectively, with 16 bases between them. CDR3 loop: CASSQDASASGTDTQYF. CDR3 DNA sequence: TGTGCCAGCAGCCAAGATGCAAGCGCCTCCGGGACAGATACGCAGTATTTT.

This chain links TRBV5-4 with TRBJ2-7, with a tentative D call TRBD2 (5 bases). Trimming removed 1 base at V and 0 bases at J, with 11 bases between. The CDR3 is 15 amino acids. Germline V lookup: CDR1 SGHNT, CDR2 YYREEE (reference sequence). CDR3 sequence reads: CASSLRGPTSYEQYF. The CDR3 DNA follows: TGTGCCAGCAGCTTGAGAGGGCCCACCTCCTACGAGCAGTACTTC.

The rearrangement uses TRBV5-1 and TRBJ2-1; D gene unclear. Germline V gene data show CDR1 as SGHRS and CDR2 as YFSETQ. The ends were cut back, 5 bases at V and 1 base at J, with 13 bases in the middle. CDR3 size: 15 residues. In DNA, the CDR3 is TGCGCCAGCAGTCTAGATGCCAGTTCCTACAATGAGCAGTTCTTC. Translating gives CASSLDASSYNEQFF.

This chain uses TRBV6-5 with TRBJ2-3, with no clear D. With 5 bases removed from V and 6 bases from J, the gap between germline ends came to 12 bases. The CDR3 contains 13 residues. The germline V gene has CDR1 MNHEY and CDR2 SVGAGI. CDR3: CASSLRIADTQYF. Here the CDR3 DNA reads TGTGCCAGCAGTCTCCGGATAGCTGATACGCAGTATTTT.

This clone came up once. This chain links TRBV7-2 with TRBJ1-6; 8 positions match TRBD1. After removal of 5 bases from V and 6 bases from J, the junction contained 3 bases not matched to a gene. The germline gives CDR1 SGHTA, CDR2 FQGNSA. The CDR3 has 14 amino acids. CDR3 sequence reads: CASSPTGANSPLHF. CDR3 DNA sequence: TGTGCCAGCAGCCCGACAGGGGCTAATTCACCCCTCCACTTT.

The chain joins TRBV30 to TRBJ2-1, with D unclear. CDR3 size: 13 residues. V gave up 0 bases and J gave up 5 bases, with 8 bases separating them. Germline CDR1 and CDR2: GTSNPN and SVGIG (reference sequence). CDR3 loop: CAWSVPAHNEQFF. The CDR3 bases are TGTGCCTGGAGTGTACCCGCGCACAATGAGCAGTTCTTC.

The chain carries TRBV12-5 and TRBJ1-1; 7 bases align to TRBD1. Germline lookup yields CDR1 LGHNT and CDR2 FRNRAP. The CDR3 is made up of 15 amino acids. With 2 bases clipped from V and 0 bases from J, the junction kept 3 bases outside the gene matches. The CDR3 reads CASGLPGTVNTEAFF. DNA for the CDR3: TGTGCTAGTGGTTTGCCCGGGACAGTGAACACTGAAGCTTTCTTT.

This chain connects TRBV20-1 to TRBJ2-5, with 7 bases that match TRBD2. Per germline, CDR1 DFQATT and CDR2 SNEGSKA (reference sequence). After removal of 3 bases from V and 5 bases from J, the junction contained 12 bases not matched to a gene. The CDR3 has 15 residues. CDR3 amino acids: CSASGQRGNGETQYF. The CDR3 region has the DNA TGCAGTGCTAGTGGCCAGCGGGGAAACGGGGAGACCCAGTACTTC.

This clone was observed a few times. The V call is TRBV4-1, the J call TRBJ1-6, with D hard to call. Trimming stripped 1 base from V and 0 bases from J, with 7 bases between. CDR3 length: 16 residues. CDR1 and CDR2 from the germline V gene are MGHRA and YSYEKL. Written as DNA, the CDR3 is TGCGCCAGCAGCCAAGGTACTGGCTCCTATAATTCACCCCTCCACTTT. Translated, it gives CASSQGTGSYNSPLHF.

This rearrangement joins TRBV29-1 to TRBJ1-2; 9 positions agree with TRBD1. The CDR3 sequence is 14 residues long. The V gene end was trimmed by 7 bases and the J gene end by 6 bases; junction bases not matched to a gene: 12. Per the germline V gene, CDR1 is SQVTM and CDR2 is ANQGSEA. This CDR3 is CSAPSRTGENGYTF. The CDR3 coding sequence is TGCAGCGCCCCAAGTCGGACAGGGGAGAATGGCTACACCTTC. The full variable domain, its missing parts supplied by reference TRBV29-1 and TRBJ1-2, is SAVISQKPSRDICQRGTSLTIQCQVDSQVTMMFWYRQQPGQSLTLIATANQGSEATYESGFVIDKFPISRPNLTFSTLTVSNMSPEDSSIYLCSAPSRTGENGYTFGSGTRLTVV.

The rearrangement links TRBV5-1 to TRBJ1-2; TRBD1 is a possible D gene (5 bases). Germline loops: CDR1 SGHRS, CDR2 YFSETQ. The CDR3 consists of 14 residues. Between the trimmed V and J ends, which lost 0 bases and 4 bases, there was a span of 10 bases. CDR3 DNA: TGCGCCAGCAGCTTGGAGGGGTCTGGCTATGGCTACACCTTC. Its translation: CASSLEGSGYGYTF.

V and J are TRBV5-1 and TRBJ2-1; 8 nucleotides agree with TRBD1. Looked up from germline, CDR1 is SGHRS and CDR2 is YFSETQ. CDR3 size: 13 residues. Trimming at V came to 7 bases and at J to 9 bases, leaving 9 bases not matched to a gene. CDR3 region: CASRRQGASEQFF. The CDR3 DNA reads as TGCGCCAGCCGGCGTCAGGGGGCAAGTGAGCAGTTCTTC.

V gene TRBV2 combines with J gene TRBJ2-2, with 8 positions matching TRBD1. V shed 3 bases and J 5 bases; nucleotides not matched to a gene: 5. CDR1 is SNHLY and CDR2 is FYNNEI in the germline V gene. The CDR3 covers 15 residues. CDR3 DNA sequence: TGTGCCAGCAGTGACCCAGGGGGCTGGACCGGGGAGCTGTTTTTT. It encodes CASSDPGGWTGELFF. The full variable domain, with the rest looked up from reference TRBV2 and TRBJ2-2, is EPEVTQTPSHQVTQMGQEVILRCVPISNHLYFYWYRQILGQKVEFLVSFYNNEISEKSEIFDDQFSVERPDGSNFTLKIRSTKLEDSAMYFCASSDPGGWTGELFFGEGSRLTVL.

The chain couples TRBV9 to TRBJ1-2; no reliable D call. This CDR3 contains 11 residues. Deletions cut 7 bases from V and 2 bases from J, with 6 bases between. From germline, CDR1 is SGDLS and CDR2 YYNGEE. The CDR3, as DNA: TGTGCCAGCGGGGAGAACTATGGCTACACCTTC. Translated, it gives CASGENYGYTF.

The J gene is TRBJ2-7, the V gene TRBV30, with D perhaps matching TRBD2 (5 bases). Between the trimmed V and J ends, which lost 1 base and 5 bases, there was a span of 9 bases. The length of the CDR3 is 12 residues. Germline values: CDR1 GTSNPN, CDR2 SVGIG (reference sequence). CDR3 residues: CAWSAWRNEQYF. CDR3 nucleotide sequence: TGTGCCTGGAGTGCGTGGAGGAACGAGCAGTACTTC.

The rearrangement joins TRBV29-1 to TRBJ1-1; D unclear. The V end was cut by 5 bases, the J end by 0 bases, with 16 bases between. Germline V gene data show CDR1 as SQVTM and CDR2 as ANQGSEA. This CDR3 has 15 amino acids. CDR3 in DNA: TGCAGCGTTCAGGTTCCGGGAAACATGAACACTGAAGCTTTCTTT. Its translation: CSVQVPGNMNTEAFF.

This clone is a singleton in its sample. The V and J genes are TRBV7-2 and TRBJ2-6; possible D gene TRBD1, 5 bases. V was clipped by 5 bases and J by 0 bases, with 11 bases between them. Germline-derived CDR1 and CDR2 are SGHTA and FQGNSA. This CDR3 is built from 16 residues. The CDR3 DNA follows: TGTGCCAGCAGCGCGCGACAGCTCTCTGGGGCCAACGTCCTGACTTTC. Its protein product is CASSARQLSGANVLTF.

The chain has TRBV2 and TRBJ2-7; D is undetermined. Trimming took off 9 bases at V and 1 base at J, with 13 bases between the two ends. Germline V gives CDR1 SNHLY, CDR2 FYNNEI. The CDR3 totals 13 residues. CDR3 region: CASRVMRSYEQYF. Here the CDR3 DNA reads TGTGCCAGTCGTGTAATGCGGTCCTACGAGCAGTACTTC.

This clone was picked up a small number of times. The chain uses TRBV30 and TRBJ1-3, with D possibly being TRBD1 (5 bases). Trimming removed 4 bases from V and 3 bases from J, with 16 bases in between. The CDR3 runs 15 residues. Looked up from germline, CDR1 is GTSNPN and CDR2 is SVGIG (reference sequence). CDR3 amino acids: CAWTKTRGGGNTIYF. The CDR3 DNA reads TGTGCCTGGACCAAGACTAGGGGAGGTGGAAACACCATATATTTT.

V is TRBV7-8 and J is TRBJ2-1; 7 positions match TRBD2. Germline V CDR1 and CDR2: SGHVS, FQNEAQ. The CDR3 is made up of 14 amino acids. J was trimmed by 7 bases and V by 0 bases; bases with no gene match: 3. The CDR3, as DNA: TGTGCCAGCAGCTTAGCGGAGGGAGGGAATGAGCAGTTCTTC. Translating gives CASSLAEGGNEQFF.

This chain joins TRBV6-5 and TRBJ2-7, with 7 bases lining up with TRBD2. J lost 4 bases, V lost 8 bases, and 11 bases had no gene match. Germline CDR1 is MNHEY and CDR2 is SVGAGI. The CDR3 has 14 amino acids. The CDR3 region is CASGEGWGRYEQYF. The CDR3 DNA follows: TGTGCCAGCGGGGAGGGATGGGGTAGATACGAGCAGTACTTC.

V is TRBV19 and J is TRBJ2-3; D is ambiguous. The CDR3 consists of 14 residues. Germline loops: CDR1 LNHDA, CDR2 SQIVND (reference sequence). V dropped 3 bases and J dropped 0 bases, with 7 bases sitting between them. For the CDR3, the DNA is TGTGCCAGTAGTATTTTCTCGAGCACAGATACGCAGTATTTT. Translating it yields CASSIFSSTDTQYF.

The chain links TRBV27 to TRBJ1-1, with 8 bases matching TRBD1. There are 14 residues in the CDR3. Trimming took 3 bases from V and 5 from J; bases not matched to a gene: 5. CDR1 MNHEY and CDR2 SMNVEV come from the germline V gene (reference sequence). CDR3 protein: CASSFYRTGTEAFF. The CDR3 region has the DNA TGTGCCAGCAGTTTCTATCGGACAGGGACTGAAGCTTTCTTT.

The chain carries TRBV30 and TRBJ1-6; D perhaps matches TRBD1 (5 bases). Looked up from germline, CDR1 is GTSNPN and CDR2 is SVGIG (reference sequence). Between the trimmed V and J ends, which lost 7 bases and 10 bases, there was a span of 17 bases. This CDR3 spans 13 amino acids. CDR3 sequence (DNA): TGTGCCTTCACCCAGGGTGCGGGATCACCCCTCCACTTT. Translated: CAFTQGAGSPLHF.

The rearrangement links TRBV4-2 to TRBJ2-2, with TRBD2 as a possible D gene (6 bases). Germline loops: CDR1 LGHNA, CDR2 YNFKEQ. V lost 4 bases, J lost 1 base, and 13 bases lay in between. The CDR3 is 16 amino acids. The CDR3 sequence: CASSPMVGGNTGELFF. The DNA of the CDR3 is TGTGCCAGCAGCCCCATGGTGGGGGGGAACACCGGGGAGCTGTTTTTT.

This clone has a single count. V is TRBV6-5 and J is TRBJ1-2, with D possibly being TRBD1 (6 bases). V lost 7 bases, J lost 2 bases, and 11 bases lay in between. The CDR3 runs to 13 residues. From germline, CDR1 is MNHEY and CDR2 SVGAGI. The CDR3 spells CASTPDRNYGYTF. The CDR3 region has the DNA TGTGCCAGCACCCCGGACAGAAACTATGGCTACACCTTC.

The CDR3, as DNA: TGCGCCAGCAGTACGACAGGCAAAGAGACCCAGTACTTC. Translation gives CASSTTGKETQYF. The chain carries TRBV5-1 and TRBJ2-5, with D possibly being TRBD1 (6 bases). Trimming left V 5 bases short and J 3 bases short, with 11 bases between. Germline lookup yields CDR1 SGHRS and CDR2 YFSETQ. The CDR3 is 13 amino acids.

The CDR3 sequence is CATSDLRRYNQPQHF. CDR3 DNA: TGTGCCACCAGTGATTTGCGGCGGTACAATCAGCCCCAGCATTTT. The genes are TRBV24-1 and TRBJ1-5; D ambiguous. Germline CDR1 KGHDR, CDR2 SFDVKD. CDR3 length: 15 residues. The ends were cut back, 0 bases at V and 3 bases at J, with 8 bases in the middle.

This clone was counted a few times. This sequence joins TRBV21-1 and TRBJ1-5; the D call TRBD1 from the table was never checked on the DNA. TRBV21-1 is shown as a pseudogene. The CDR3 runs to 15 residues. The CDR3 DNA reads TGTGCCAGCAGCACCCAGGACAGTAATAGTCAGCCCCAGCATTTT. Its protein product is CASSTQDSNSQPQHF.

The J gene is TRBJ2-2, the V gene TRBV5-1; 7 positions match TRBD1. The germline CDR1 and CDR2 sequences are SGHRS and YFSETQ. The CDR3 is 15 amino acids. With 1 base clipped from V and 2 bases from J, the junction kept 2 bases outside the gene matches. CDR3 amino acids: CASSLRTGNTGELFF. The CDR3, as DNA: TGCGCCAGCAGCTTGCGGACAGGCAACACCGGGGAGCTGTTTTTT.